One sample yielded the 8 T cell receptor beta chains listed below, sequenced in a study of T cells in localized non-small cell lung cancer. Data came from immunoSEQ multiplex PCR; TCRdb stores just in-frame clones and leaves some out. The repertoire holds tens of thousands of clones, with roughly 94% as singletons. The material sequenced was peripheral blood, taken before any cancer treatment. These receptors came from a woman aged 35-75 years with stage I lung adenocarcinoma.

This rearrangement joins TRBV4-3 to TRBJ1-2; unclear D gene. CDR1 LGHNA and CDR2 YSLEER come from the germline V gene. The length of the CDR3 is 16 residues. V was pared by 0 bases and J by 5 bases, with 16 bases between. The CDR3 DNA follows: TGCGCCAGCAGCCAAGATCTAGGACGGTCACTATATGGCTACACCTTC. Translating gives CASSQDLGRSLYGYTF.

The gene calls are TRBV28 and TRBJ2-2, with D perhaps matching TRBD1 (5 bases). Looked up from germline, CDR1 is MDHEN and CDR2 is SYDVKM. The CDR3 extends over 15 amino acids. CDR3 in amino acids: CATYNGVRGTGELFF. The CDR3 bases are TGTGCTACTTACAATGGGGTTAGGGGCACCGGGGAGCTGTTTTTT.

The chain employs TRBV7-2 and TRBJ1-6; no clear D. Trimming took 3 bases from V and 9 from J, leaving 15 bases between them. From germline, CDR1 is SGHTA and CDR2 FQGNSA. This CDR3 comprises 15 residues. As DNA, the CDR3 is TGTGCCAGCAGCTTTGCAGGCATCTCGCTTTCACCCCTCCACTTT. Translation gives CASSFAGISLSPLHF.

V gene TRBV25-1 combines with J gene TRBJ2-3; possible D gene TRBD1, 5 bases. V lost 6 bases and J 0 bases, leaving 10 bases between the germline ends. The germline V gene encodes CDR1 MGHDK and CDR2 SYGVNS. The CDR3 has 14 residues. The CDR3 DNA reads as TGTGCCAGCAGCCGCGGACATAGCACAGATACGCAGTATTTT. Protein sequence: CASSRGHSTDTQYF.

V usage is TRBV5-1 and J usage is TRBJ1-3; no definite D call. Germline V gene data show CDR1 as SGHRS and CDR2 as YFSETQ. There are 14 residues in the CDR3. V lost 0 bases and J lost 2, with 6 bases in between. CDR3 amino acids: CASSLDSAGNTIYF. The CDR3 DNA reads TGCGCCAGCAGCTTGGACAGTGCTGGAAACACCATATATTTT. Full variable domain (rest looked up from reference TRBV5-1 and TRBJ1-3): KAGVTQTPRYLIKTRGQQVTLSCSPISGHRSVSWYQQTPGQGLQFLFEYFSETQRNKGNFPGRFSGRQFSNSRSEMNVSTLELGDSALYLCASSLDSAGNTIYFGEGSWLTVV.

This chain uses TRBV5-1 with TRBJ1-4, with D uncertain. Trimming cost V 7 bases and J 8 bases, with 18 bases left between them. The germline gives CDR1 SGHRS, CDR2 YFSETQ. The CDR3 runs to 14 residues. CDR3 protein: CASQTRRGDEKLFF. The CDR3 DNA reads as TGCGCCAGCCAGACTAGGCGGGGAGACGAAAAACTGTTTTTT.

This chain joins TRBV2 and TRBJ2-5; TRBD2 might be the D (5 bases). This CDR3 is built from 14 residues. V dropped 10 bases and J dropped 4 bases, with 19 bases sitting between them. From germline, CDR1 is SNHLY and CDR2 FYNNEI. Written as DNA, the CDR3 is TGTGCCACCTCGTCTAGCAGATCGGGAGAGACCCAGTACTTC. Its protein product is CATSSSRSGETQYF.

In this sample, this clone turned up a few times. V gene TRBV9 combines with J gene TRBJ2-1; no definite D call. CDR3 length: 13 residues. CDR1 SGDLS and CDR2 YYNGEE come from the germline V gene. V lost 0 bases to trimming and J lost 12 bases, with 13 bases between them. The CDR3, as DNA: TGTGCCAGCAGCGTAGCGGAATCAATGAGGCAGTTCTTC. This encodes CASSVAESMRQFF.